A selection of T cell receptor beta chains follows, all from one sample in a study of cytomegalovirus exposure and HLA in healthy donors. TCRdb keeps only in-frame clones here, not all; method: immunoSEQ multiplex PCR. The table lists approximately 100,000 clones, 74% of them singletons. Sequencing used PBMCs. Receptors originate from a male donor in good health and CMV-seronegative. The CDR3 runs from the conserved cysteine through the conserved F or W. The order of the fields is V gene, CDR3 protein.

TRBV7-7	CASSLGGGDLYNEQFF
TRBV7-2	CASSLAHGSAETQYF
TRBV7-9	CASSRNRVGYEKLFF
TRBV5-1	CASSLDVTGGVGGYTF
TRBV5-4	CASSFVTSGNNEQFF
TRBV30	CAWSRQGDTQYF
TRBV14	CASSQDRTIWTGEAFF
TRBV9	CASSVEGSGIQETQYF
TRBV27	CASSFLEGSGGYTF
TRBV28	CASSPGQGGEGHEKLFF
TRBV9	CASSHSGRSGDTQYF
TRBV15	CATSRDISRAGANVLTF
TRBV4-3	CASSQGGDSYEQYF
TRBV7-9	CASSQYPINYGYTF
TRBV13	CASSLRGYTQYF
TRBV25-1	CASIQNTEAFF
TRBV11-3	CASSLSTSGRWDTQYF
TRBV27	CASGFTSNGHNEQFF
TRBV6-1	CATNRQGTEAFF
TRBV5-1	CASSTDGSGNTIYF
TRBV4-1	CASSQDRIGTEAFF
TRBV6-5	CASSKTGQGVYGYTF
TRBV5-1	CASSLPLQKETQYF
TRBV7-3	CASSLREREPGNEQFF
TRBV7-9	CASSPPGWQGGEQYF
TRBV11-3	CASSLAGGSYEQYF
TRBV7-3	CASSPDTSNYGYTF
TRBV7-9	CASSSRQGNYGYTF
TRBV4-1	CASSPLAGFSYNEQFF
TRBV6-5	CASSYRDRAESYTF
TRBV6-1	CASSEATGIPSYNEQFF
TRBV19	CASSIRGLLWETQYF
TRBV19	CASRRTSGRNEQFF
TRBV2	CASKRRDIYEQYF
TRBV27	CASSLGLRGYELFF
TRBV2	CASRGQRNTGELFF
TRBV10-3	CAISESSGGGWYEQYF
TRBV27	CASSLSRDYEQYF
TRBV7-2	CASSLHRGGTEAFF
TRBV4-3	CASSRGHRSYEQYF
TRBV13	CASSRGGLAGSEQYF
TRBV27	CASRYSGTVHGYTF
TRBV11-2	CASSFSGSRWTGELFF
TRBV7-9	CASSQTRGTAYGYTF
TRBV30	CAWSAGRGVGEKLFF
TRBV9	CASSVGTLVGNTIYF